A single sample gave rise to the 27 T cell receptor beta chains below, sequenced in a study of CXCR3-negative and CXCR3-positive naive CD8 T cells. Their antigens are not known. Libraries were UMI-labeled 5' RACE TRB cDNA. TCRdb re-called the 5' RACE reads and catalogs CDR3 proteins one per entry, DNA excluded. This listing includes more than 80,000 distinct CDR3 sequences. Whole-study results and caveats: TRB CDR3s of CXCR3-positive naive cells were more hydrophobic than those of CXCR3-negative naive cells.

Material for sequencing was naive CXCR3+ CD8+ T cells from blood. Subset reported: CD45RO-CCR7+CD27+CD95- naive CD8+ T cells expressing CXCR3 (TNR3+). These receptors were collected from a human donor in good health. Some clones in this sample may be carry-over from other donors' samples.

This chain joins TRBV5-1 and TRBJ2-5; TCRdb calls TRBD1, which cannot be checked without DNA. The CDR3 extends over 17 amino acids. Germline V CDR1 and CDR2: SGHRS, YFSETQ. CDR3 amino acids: CASSLSIGTGWGETQYF.

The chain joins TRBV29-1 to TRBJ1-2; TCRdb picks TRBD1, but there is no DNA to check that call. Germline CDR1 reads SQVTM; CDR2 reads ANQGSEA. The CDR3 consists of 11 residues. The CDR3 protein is CSGKIQGGYTF.

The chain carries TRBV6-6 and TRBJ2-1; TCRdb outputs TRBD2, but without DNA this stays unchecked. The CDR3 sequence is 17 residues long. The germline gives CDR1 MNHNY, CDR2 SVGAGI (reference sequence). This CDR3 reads CASSSSERGSSYNEQFF.

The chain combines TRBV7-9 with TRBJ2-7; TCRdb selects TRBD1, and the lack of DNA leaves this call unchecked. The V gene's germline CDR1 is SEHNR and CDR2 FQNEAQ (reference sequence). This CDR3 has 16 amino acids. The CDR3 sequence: CASSSSSGGSFDEQYF.

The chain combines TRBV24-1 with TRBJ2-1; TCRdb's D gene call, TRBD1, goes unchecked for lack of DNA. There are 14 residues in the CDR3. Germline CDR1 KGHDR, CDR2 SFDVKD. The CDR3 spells CATSDSGGYNEQFF.

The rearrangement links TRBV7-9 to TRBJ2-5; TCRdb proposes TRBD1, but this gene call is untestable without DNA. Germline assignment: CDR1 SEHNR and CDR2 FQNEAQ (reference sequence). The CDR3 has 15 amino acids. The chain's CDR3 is CASSLEPGVQETQYF.

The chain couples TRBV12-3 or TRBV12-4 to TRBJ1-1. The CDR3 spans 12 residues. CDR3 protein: CASRGRRSEAFF.

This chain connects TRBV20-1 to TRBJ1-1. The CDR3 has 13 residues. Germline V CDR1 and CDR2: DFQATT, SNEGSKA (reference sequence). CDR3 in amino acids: CSARVGPNTEAFF.

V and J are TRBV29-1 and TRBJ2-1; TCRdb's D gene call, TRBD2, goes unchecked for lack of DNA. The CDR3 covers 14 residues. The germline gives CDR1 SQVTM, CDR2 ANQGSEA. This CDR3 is CSVVWAPMVHEQFF.

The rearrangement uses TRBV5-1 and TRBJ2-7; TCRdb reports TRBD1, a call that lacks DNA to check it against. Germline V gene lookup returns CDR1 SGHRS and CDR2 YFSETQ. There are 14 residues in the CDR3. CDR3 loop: CASSLEAPAYEQYF.

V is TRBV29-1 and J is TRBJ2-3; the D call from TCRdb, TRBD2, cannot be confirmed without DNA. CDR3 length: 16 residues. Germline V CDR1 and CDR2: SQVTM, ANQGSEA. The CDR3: CSARGSAGGYGDTQYF.

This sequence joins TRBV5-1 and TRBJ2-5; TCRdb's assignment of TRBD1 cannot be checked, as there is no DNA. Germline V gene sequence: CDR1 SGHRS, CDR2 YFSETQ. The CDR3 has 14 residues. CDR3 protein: CASSLRDVQGTQYF.

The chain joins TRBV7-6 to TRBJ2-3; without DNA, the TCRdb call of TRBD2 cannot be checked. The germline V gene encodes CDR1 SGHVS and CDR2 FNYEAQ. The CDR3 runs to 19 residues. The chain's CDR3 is CASSDSLTGTSGGTDTQYF.

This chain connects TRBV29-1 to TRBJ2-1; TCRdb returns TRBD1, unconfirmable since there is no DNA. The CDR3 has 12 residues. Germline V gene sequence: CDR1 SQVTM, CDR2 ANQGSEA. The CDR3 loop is CSVEDGGSGRFF.

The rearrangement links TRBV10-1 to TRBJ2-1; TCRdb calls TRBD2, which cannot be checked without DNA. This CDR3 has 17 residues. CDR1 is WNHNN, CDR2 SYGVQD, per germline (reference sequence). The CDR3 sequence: CASSDLQGLADYNEQFF.

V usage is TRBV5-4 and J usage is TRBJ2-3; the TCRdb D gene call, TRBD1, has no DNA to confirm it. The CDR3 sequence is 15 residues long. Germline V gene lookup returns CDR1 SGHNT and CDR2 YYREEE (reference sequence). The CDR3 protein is CASRGGQYPPDTQYF.

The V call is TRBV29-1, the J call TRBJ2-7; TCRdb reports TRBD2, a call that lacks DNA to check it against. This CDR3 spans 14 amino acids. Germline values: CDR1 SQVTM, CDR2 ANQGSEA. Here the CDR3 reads CSVSLAGVDYEQYF.

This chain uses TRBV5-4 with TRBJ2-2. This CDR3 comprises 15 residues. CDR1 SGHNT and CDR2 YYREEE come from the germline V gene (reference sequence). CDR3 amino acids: CASSLDYSNTGELFF.

CDR3 sequence reads: CAISGPSLSYEQYF. The V and J genes are TRBV10-3 and TRBJ2-7. Germline lookup yields CDR1 ENHRY and CDR2 SYGVKD. The length of the CDR3 is 14 residues.

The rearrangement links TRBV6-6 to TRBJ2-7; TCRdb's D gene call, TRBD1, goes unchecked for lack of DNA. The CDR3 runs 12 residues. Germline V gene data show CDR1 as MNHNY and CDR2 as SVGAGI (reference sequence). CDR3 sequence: CASSFDRYEQYF.

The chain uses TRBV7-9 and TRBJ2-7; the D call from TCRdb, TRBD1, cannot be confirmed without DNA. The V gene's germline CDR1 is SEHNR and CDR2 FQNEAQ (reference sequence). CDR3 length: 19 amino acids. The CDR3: CASSLLSGTYSSPVYEQYF.

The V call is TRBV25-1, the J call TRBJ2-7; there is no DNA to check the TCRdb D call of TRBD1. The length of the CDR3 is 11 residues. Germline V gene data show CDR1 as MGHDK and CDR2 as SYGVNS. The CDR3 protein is CASSTRAEQYF.

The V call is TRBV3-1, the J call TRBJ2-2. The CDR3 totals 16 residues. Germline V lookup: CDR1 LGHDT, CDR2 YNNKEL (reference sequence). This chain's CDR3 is CASSQNRIGNTGELFF.

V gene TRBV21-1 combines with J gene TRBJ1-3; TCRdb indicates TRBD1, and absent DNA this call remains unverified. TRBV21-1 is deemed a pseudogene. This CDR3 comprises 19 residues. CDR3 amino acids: CASSTQGKGTADAGNTIYF.

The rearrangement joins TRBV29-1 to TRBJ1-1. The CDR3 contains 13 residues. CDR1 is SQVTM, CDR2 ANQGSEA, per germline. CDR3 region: CSVVDGLNTEAFF.

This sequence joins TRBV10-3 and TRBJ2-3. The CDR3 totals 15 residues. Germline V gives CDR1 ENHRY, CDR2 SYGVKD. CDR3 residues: CAISRQDSSTDTQYF.

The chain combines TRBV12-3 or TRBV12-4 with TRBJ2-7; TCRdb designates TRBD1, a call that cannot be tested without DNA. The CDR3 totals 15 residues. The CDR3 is CASSLGDRAFYEQYF.